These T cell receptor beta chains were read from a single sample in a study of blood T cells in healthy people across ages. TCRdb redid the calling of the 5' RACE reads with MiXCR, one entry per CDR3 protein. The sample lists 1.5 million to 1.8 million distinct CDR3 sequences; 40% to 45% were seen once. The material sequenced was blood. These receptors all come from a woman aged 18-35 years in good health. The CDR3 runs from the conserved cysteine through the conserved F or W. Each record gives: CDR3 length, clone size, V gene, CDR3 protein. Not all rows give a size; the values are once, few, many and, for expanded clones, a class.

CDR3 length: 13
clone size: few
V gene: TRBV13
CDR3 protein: CASTNRGVHEQYF

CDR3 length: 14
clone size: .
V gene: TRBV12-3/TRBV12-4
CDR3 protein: CASSVSRGLETQYF

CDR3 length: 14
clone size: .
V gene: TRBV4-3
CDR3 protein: CASSQEIRALGQYF

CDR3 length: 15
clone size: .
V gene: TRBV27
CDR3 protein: CASSSFARRTDTQYF

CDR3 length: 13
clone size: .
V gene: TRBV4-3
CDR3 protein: CASSQDDTGELFF

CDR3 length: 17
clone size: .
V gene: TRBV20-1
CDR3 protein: CSARDWGFPLLTDTQYF

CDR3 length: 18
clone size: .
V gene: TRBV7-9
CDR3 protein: CASSRPRADSQSSYEQYF

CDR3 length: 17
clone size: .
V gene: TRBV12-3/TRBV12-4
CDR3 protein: CASLLSGRPISGNTIYF

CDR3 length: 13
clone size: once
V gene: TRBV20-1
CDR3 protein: CSARGTLNQPQHF

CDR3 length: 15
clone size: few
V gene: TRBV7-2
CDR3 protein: CASSSLAGRYNEQFF

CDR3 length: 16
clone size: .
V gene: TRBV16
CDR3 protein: CASSQSAASSGNTIYF

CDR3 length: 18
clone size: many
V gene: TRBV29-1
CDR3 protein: CRLTSGTSGGASYNEQYF

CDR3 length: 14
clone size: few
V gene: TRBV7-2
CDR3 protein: CASSLEGGTETQYF

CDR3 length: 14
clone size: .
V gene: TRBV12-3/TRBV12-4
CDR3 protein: CASSLYGYQETQYF

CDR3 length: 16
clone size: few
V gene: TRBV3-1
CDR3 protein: CASSQEVGGPYNEQFF

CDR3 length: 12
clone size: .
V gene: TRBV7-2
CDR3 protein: CASSADWGEQYF

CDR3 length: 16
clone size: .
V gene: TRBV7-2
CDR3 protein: CASSYLRGMIQETQYF

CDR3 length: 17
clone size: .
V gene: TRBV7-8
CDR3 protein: CASNKEGVTGLDTEAFF

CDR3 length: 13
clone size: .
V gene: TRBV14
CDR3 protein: CASSLGTAEKLFF

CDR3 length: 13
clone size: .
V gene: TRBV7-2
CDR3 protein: CASSIARDGELFF

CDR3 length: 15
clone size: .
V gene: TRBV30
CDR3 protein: CASTTRTGADYEQYF

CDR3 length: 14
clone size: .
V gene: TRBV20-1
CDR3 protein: CRVVGVNPTDTQYF

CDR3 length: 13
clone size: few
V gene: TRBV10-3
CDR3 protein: CAIRGQLNTEAFF

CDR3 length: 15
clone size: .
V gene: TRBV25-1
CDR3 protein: CASSEGDRGTDTQYF

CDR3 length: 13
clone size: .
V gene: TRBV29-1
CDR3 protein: CSVAQGRDYGYTF

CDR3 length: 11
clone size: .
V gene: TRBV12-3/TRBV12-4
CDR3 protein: CASRSHSPLHF